The rows below give T cell receptor beta chains drawn from one sample of a study of blood T cell repertoires in COVID-19. The protocol was immunoSEQ multiplex PCR, while the TCRdb copy is restricted to in-frame clones and leaves out a portion. Here the sample spans 270,000 or so clones, about 80% being singletons. Sequencing was done on a sample of PBMCs or T cells enriched from blood (not recorded which). The receptors were gathered from a man aged 45-60 years who had recovered from COVID-19. The CDR3 runs from the conserved cysteine through the conserved F or W. D genes are given only for firm matches. Clone sizes are given selectively: once, few, many, or a class where the clone is expanded.

cdr3_nt cdr3_aa clone_size j_call cdr3_length d_call v_call
TGTGCCAGCTCACCAAGGAGCGGGGGCCCCATGAACACTGAAGCTTTCTTT CASSPRSGGPMNTEAFF NA TRBJ1-1 17 NA TRBV18
TGCGCCAGCAGCCAAGATAGGGGACAGAGCTCCTATAATTCACCCCTCCACTTT CASSQDRGQSSYNSPLHF NA TRBJ1-6 18 TRBD1 TRBV4-1
TGTGCCAGCAGCTTGGAAGCGGTCTCCTACAATGAGCAGTTCTTC CASSLEAVSYNEQFF NA TRBJ2-1 15 NA TRBV5-5
TGTGCCAGCAGCCCGAACCGGGACTACGAGCAGTACTTC CASSPNRDYEQYF NA TRBJ2-7 13 NA TRBV7-2
TGTGCCACCAGTGACAGGAATTACAATGAGCAGTTCTTC CATSDRNYNEQFF NA TRBJ2-1 13 NA TRBV24-1
TGTGCCAGCACTTTTCAGGGGGCAGATACGCAGTATTTT CASTFQGADTQYF NA TRBJ2-3 13 TRBD1 TRBV12-3/TRBV12-4
TGTGCAAGTCGCTTAGAAAACGGCTACGAGCAGTACTTC CASRLENGYEQYF NA TRBJ2-7 13 NA TRBV12-2
TGCGCCAGCAGCTTGGCCGGGACAGGGTACAATGAGCAGTTCTTC CASSLAGTGYNEQFF once TRBJ2-1 15 TRBD1 TRBV5-1
TGTGCCAGCAGCTCCGGGACTAGCAGCCACGAGCAGTACTTC CASSSGTSSHEQYF once TRBJ2-7 14 TRBD2 TRBV7-6
TGTGCCAGCAGCTTATTTATGGGCGGGGGAAATGAGCAGTTCTTC CASSLFMGGGNEQFF NA TRBJ2-1 15 TRBD2 TRBV11-1
TGTGCCTGGAGTGTTAGAAGCAATAGAGCTTTCTTT CAWSVRSNRAFF NA TRBJ1-1 12 NA TRBV30
TGTGCCAGCAGATCCATTCAGTTGCTAAGGGGGACAGATACGCAGTATTTT CASRSIQLLRGTDTQYF NA TRBJ2-3 17 NA TRBV6-4
TGTGCCAGCAGCCCGGACAGTCAGGGGATGGAGCAGTACTTC CASSPDSQGMEQYF NA TRBJ2-7 14 NA TRBV5-4
TGTGCCAGTAGCTCGCAGGGCTCCAGCTCCTACGAGCAGTACTTC CASSSQGSSSYEQYF NA TRBJ2-7 15 NA TRBV19
TGTGCCAGTAGTCTGACAGTTAACTATGGCTACACCTTC CASSLTVNYGYTF NA TRBJ1-2 13 NA TRBV19
TGCGCCAGCAGTGAGTCGACAGGGTTTAATGGCTACACCTTC CASSESTGFNGYTF NA TRBJ1-2 14 TRBD1 TRBV10-2
TGTGCCAGCAGTACAGCGGGGTTCACAGATACGCAGTATTTT CASSTAGFTDTQYF NA TRBJ2-3 14 TRBD2 TRBV28
TGTGCGGAAGGGACTGCGAGCTCCTATAATTCACCCCTCCACTTT CAEGTASSYNSPLHF NA TRBJ1-6 15 NA TRBV6-5
TGTGCCAGCAGTTACCTCATGGAGCCCCTCCACTTT CASSYLMEPLHF NA TRBJ1-6 12 NA TRBV6-2/TRBV6-3
TGTGCCAGCAGCCAAGATTCTTCCTACAATCAGCCCCAGCATTTT CASSQDSSYNQPQHF NA TRBJ1-5 15 NA TRBV3-1/TRBV3-2
TGTGCCAGCAGCGTCCGACAGGGGGACACCGGGGAGCTGTTTTTT CASSVRQGDTGELFF NA TRBJ2-2 15 TRBD1 TRBV9
TGTGCCAGCAGCCAAGGGGGACTAGCGGTTCCTCGAGATACGCAGTATTTT CASSQGGLAVPRDTQYF NA TRBJ2-3 17 TRBD2 TRBV3-1/TRBV3-2
TGTGCCAGCTCCGATAGCGGGGGCCCCTACAATGAGCAGTTCTTC CASSDSGGPYNEQFF NA TRBJ2-1 15 TRBD2 TRBV18
TGTGCCAGCAGCTTAGGGGGCCCGAACACCGGGGAGCTGTTTTTT CASSLGGPNTGELFF NA TRBJ2-2 15 NA TRBV7-3
TGTGCCTGGAGAGGCAGGGAAGGCAATCAGCCCCAGCATTTT CAWRGREGNQPQHF NA TRBJ1-5 14 NA TRBV30
TGCGCCAGCAGTCAGGCCTCTCAGGTTGGCTACGAGCAGTACTTC CASSQASQVGYEQYF NA TRBJ2-7 15 NA TRBV10-2
TGTGCCACCAGCCCGCAGGGGTCCCCCTATGGCTACACCTTC CATSPQGSPYGYTF NA TRBJ1-2 14 NA TRBV9
TGTGCCAGCAGCCAGAAAGATCCAGTAGGCAGTTTACAGTCTGGGGCCAACGTCCTGACTTTC CASSQKDPVGSLQSGANVLTF NA TRBJ2-6 21 NA TRBV21-1
TGTGCCAGCAGCTCGGGACTAGCCGACGGGGAGCTGTTTTTT CASSSGLADGELFF NA TRBJ2-2 14 TRBD2 TRBV7-6